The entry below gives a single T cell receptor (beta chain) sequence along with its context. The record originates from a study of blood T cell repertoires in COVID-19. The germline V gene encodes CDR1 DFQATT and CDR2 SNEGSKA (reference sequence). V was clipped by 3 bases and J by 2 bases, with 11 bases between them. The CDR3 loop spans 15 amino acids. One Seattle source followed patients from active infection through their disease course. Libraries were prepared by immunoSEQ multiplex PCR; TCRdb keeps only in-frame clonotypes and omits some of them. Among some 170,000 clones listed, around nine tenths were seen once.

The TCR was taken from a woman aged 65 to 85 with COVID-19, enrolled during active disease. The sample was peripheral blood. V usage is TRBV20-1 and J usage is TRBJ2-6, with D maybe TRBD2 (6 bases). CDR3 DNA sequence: TGCAGTGCTAGTCCGGGAGTAGCTGGGGCCAACGTCCTGACTTTC. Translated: CSASPGVAGANVLTF.